One and the same sample provided the 14 T cell receptor beta chains below, sequenced in a study of T cells after yellow fever vaccination. TCRdb used MiXCR to reprocess the 5' RACE reads, holding one entry per CDR3 protein. The sample includes 240,000 or so distinct CDR3 sequences, 6.9% of them seen just once. The sample consisted of CD4+ T cells sorted from PBMCs, taken 15 days after the yellow fever booster vaccination. The receptors were gathered from a man aged 25-45 years who received the YFV17D yellow fever vaccine.

The chain joins TRBV28 to TRBJ2-3; TRBD2 agrees at 9 bases. Germline-derived CDR1 and CDR2 are MDHEN and SYDVKM. V shed 4 bases, J shed 4 bases, and the junction held 3 bases outside the gene matches. The CDR3 contains 14 residues. CDR3 residues: CASSSSGRSDTQYF. For the CDR3, the DNA is TGTGCCAGCAGTTCGAGCGGGAGGTCAGATACGCAGTATTTT.

This clonotype was found many times. The rearrangement uses TRBV7-6 and TRBJ1-5; D ambiguous. Trimming pared 7 bases from V and 0 bases from J, leaving 31 bases between. This CDR3 contains 21 residues. Germline lookup yields CDR1 SGHVS and CDR2 FNYEAQ. The CDR3, as DNA: TGTGCCAGCACCAGAAAGGATGGAGGAACCACCCCGTTATATAGCAATCAGCCCCAGCATTTT. It translates to CASTRKDGGTTPLYSNQPQHF.

This clonotype has only a few counts. V usage is TRBV5-1 and J usage is TRBJ1-2, with no clear D. Germline CDR1 and CDR2: SGHRS and YFSETQ. There are 14 residues in the CDR3. V lost 0 bases to trimming and J lost 4 bases, with 10 bases between them. In nucleotides, the CDR3 is TGCGCCAGCAGCTTGGACAGACCTACCTATGGCTACACCTTC. This sequence encodes CASSLDRPTYGYTF.

V usage is TRBV7-2 and J usage is TRBJ2-1, with D perhaps matching TRBD1 (7 bases). The CDR3 is made up of 13 amino acids. With 0 bases removed from V and 10 bases from J, the gap between germline ends came to 10 bases. CDR1 and CDR2 from the germline V gene are SGHTA and FQGNSA. CDR3 sequence reads: CASSLARDREQFF. CDR3 nucleotides: TGTGCCAGCAGCTTAGCGCGGGACAGAGAGCAGTTCTTC.

The gene calls are TRBV25-1 and TRBJ2-1; 9 bases are a match to TRBD2. Germline loops: CDR1 MGHDK, CDR2 SYGVNS. With 4 bases clipped from V and 7 bases from J, the junction kept 17 bases outside the gene matches. This CDR3 has 18 amino acids. The CDR3 DNA sequence: TGTGCCAGCAGTGTTAGTCCGGGAGCGGGAGGATGGGGTAATGAGCAGTTCTTC. This translates into CASSVSPGAGGWGNEQFF.

The J gene is TRBJ2-1, the V gene TRBV5-6; D unresolved. Trimming took 2 bases from V and 0 from J, leaving 12 bases between them. CDR1 is SGHDT, CDR2 YYEEEE, per germline. The length of the CDR3 is 16 residues. CDR3 nucleotides: TGTGCCAGCAGCTTCCAGGCACGGAGCTCCTACAATGAGCAGTTCTTC. As protein: CASSFQARSSYNEQFF.

This clonotype was picked up a small number of times. V gene TRBV24-1 combines with J gene TRBJ2-7, with 7 bases aligning to TRBD1. V lost 3 bases, J lost 2 bases, and 9 bases stayed unmatched. This CDR3 region has 16 residues. In germline, CDR1 is KGHDR, CDR2 SFDVKD. CDR3 nucleotides: TGTGCCACCAGTGATCGCAAGACAGGGACCCCCTACGAGCAGTACTTC. Translation gives CATSDRKTGTPYEQYF.

This clonotype was detected only a few times. The V gene is TRBV24-1, the J gene TRBJ2-3; D possibly corresponds to TRBD1 (6 bases). Trimming cost V 5 bases and J 2 bases, with 13 bases left between them. This CDR3 is 15 amino acids long. Germline loops: CDR1 KGHDR, CDR2 SFDVKD. CDR3 loop: CATSGKGDSTDTQYF. The CDR3 coding sequence is TGTGCCACCAGTGGGAAGGGGGATTCCACAGATACGCAGTATTTT.

The rearrangement links TRBV11-3 to TRBJ2-1, with 10 bases identical to TRBD2. The CDR3 consists of 13 residues. The germline gives CDR1 SGHNT, CDR2 YENEEA. V lost 5 bases, J lost 8 bases, and 3 bases stayed unmatched. In DNA, the CDR3 is TGTGCCAGCAGCATCAGCGGGAGGGATGAGCAGTTCTTC. This codes for CASSISGRDEQFF.

This clonotype came up a few times. The genes are TRBV7-9 and TRBJ2-5, with D unresolved. V dropped 2 bases and J dropped 0 bases, with 4 bases sitting between them. There are 13 residues in the CDR3. Germline CDR1 is SEHNR and CDR2 is FQNEAQ (reference sequence). Here the CDR3 reads CASSLKYQETQYF. CDR3 DNA: TGTGCCAGCAGCTTAAAGTACCAAGAGACCCAGTACTTC.

The chain joins TRBV6-1 to TRBJ2-7, with D possibly TRBD2 on 5 matching bases. The CDR3 consists of 13 residues. The germline CDR1 and CDR2 sequences are MNHNS and SASEGT. V was clipped by 3 bases and J by 3 bases, with 9 bases between them. CDR3 in DNA: TGTGCCAGCAGTGACCCGGGATACTACGAGCAGTACTTC. Translating gives CASSDPGYYEQYF.

The V and J genes are TRBV20-1 and TRBJ2-1; D perhaps matches TRBD2 (6 bases). V lost 6 bases and J lost 7, with 13 bases in between. Germline CDR1 and CDR2: DFQATT and SNEGSKA (reference sequence). This CDR3 comprises 12 residues. The chain's CDR3 is CSADRGGNEQFF. Here the CDR3 DNA reads TGCAGTGCAGACCGTGGGGGGAATGAGCAGTTCTTC.

This clonotype came up a few times. J is TRBJ2-3 and V is TRBV6-5; D may be TRBD1 or TRBD2 (5 bases each). V lost 4 bases and J lost 0, with 8 bases in between. The CDR3 length is 14 residues. Germline-derived CDR1 and CDR2 are MNHEY and SVGAGI. The CDR3: CASSLGESTDTQYF. CDR3 sequence (DNA): TGTGCCAGCAGTTTAGGGGAGAGCACAGATACGCAGTATTTT.

This clonotype was counted at least ten times. CDR3 DNA: TGTGCCAGCAGCTTAGGCGGGAGCAGGGGAAACATTCAGTACTTC. It encodes CASSLGGSRGNIQYF. The chain uses TRBV7-2 and TRBJ2-4; D may be TRBD2 (7 bases). The germline V gene encodes CDR1 SGHTA and CDR2 FQGNSA. CDR3 length: 15 amino acids. V was trimmed by 1 base and J by 6 bases, leaving 13 bases between them.